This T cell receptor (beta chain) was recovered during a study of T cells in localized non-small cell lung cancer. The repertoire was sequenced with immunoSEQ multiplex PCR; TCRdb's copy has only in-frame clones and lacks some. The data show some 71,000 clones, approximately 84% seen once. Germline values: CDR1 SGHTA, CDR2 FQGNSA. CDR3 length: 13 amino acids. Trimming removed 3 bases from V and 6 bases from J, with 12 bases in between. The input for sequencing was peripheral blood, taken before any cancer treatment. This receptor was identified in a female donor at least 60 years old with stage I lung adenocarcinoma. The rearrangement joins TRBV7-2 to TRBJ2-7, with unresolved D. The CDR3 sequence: CASSFLGLFEQYF. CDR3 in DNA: TGTGCCAGCAGCTTTTTAGGCCTTTTCGAGCAGTACTTC.